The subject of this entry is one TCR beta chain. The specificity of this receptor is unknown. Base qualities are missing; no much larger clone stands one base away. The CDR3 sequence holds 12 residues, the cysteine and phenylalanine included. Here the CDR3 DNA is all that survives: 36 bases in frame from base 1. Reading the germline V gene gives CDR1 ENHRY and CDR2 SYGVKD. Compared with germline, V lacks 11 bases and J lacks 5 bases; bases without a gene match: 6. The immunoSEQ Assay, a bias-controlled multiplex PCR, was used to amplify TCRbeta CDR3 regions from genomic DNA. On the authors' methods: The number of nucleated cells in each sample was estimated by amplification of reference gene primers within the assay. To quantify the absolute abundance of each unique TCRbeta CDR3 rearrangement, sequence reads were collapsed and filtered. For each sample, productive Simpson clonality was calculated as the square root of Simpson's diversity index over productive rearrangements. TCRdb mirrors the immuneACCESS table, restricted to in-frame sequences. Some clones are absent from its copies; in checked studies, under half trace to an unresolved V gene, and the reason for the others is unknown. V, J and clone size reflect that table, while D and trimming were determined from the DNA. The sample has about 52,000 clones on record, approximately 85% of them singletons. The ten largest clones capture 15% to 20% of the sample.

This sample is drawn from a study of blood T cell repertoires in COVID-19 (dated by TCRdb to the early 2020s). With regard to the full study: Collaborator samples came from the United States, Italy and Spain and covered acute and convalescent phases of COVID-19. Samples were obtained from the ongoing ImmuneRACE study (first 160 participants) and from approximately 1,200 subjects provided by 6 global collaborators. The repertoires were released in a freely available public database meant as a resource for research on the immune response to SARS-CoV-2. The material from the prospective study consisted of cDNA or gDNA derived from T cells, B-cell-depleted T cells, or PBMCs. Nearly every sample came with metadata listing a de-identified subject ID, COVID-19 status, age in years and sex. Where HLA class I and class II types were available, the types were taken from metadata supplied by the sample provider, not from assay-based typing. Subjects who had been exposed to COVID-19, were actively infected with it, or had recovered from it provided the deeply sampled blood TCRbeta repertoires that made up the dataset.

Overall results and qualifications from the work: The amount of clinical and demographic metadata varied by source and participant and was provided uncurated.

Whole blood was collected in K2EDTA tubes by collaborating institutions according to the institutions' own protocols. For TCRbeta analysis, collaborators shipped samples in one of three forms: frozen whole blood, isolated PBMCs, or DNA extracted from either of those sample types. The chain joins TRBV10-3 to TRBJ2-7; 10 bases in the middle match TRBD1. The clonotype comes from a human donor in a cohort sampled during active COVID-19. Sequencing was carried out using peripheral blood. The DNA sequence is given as TGTGCCGTGACAGGGGGCGGGAACGAGCAGTACTTC. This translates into CAVTGGGNEQYF.